A single sample gave rise to the 30 T cell receptor beta chains below, sequenced in a study of T cell repertoires in cytomegalovirus infection. Their specific antigens are unknown. TCRdb itself ran the reads through MiXCR, one entry per CDR3 protein. The sample gives about 830,000 distinct CDR3 sequences, 32% of which show up once; around 11% is in the top ten. The material sequenced was cultured CD8+ T cells from PBMCs, taken from culture after CMV antigen stimulation. All receptors come from a human donor in good health (CMV status not recorded). Some clones in this sample may be carry-over from other donors' samples.

In its sample, this clonotype was seen a few times. The chain has TRBV7-2 and TRBJ2-1; D call uncertain. The CDR3 consists of 12 residues. Germline CDR1 and CDR2: SGHTA and FQGNSA. Trimming removed 5 bases at V and 10 bases at J, with 12 bases between. For the CDR3, the DNA is TGTGCCAGCAGCCCAGACGGTCTCGAGCAGTTCTTC. It codes for CASSPDGLEQFF.

V is TRBV6-4 and J is TRBJ2-1; 10 bases line up with TRBD1. The germline V gene encodes CDR1 MRHNA and CDR2 SNTAGT. J was trimmed by 8 bases and V by 6 bases; bases with no gene match: 10. This CDR3 region has 15 residues. This chain's CDR3 is CASREGQGSRDEQFF. CDR3 bases: TGTGCCAGCAGGGAGGGACAGGGGTCTAGGGATGAGCAGTTCTTC.

This chain joins TRBV27 and TRBJ2-5; D possibly corresponds to TRBD1 (6 bases). The CDR3 has 13 amino acids. Germline V gives CDR1 MNHEY, CDR2 SMNVEV (reference sequence). The V gene lost 5 bases and the J gene lost 8 bases, with 15 bases spanning the gap. CDR3 DNA sequence: TGTGCCAGCAGTCACGGTCTAGGGGGTACCCAGTACTTC. Protein sequence: CASSHGLGGTQYF.

This clonotype was seen a handful of times. The V and J genes are TRBV6-1 and TRBJ2-7; unclear D gene. CDR3 size: 16 residues. Germline CDR1 MNHNS, CDR2 SASEGT. Between the trimmed V and J ends, which lost 3 bases and 2 bases, there was a span of 17 bases. The CDR3 DNA follows: TGTGCCAGCAGTGATATCATATCGCAGGCGACCTACGAGCAGTACGTC. Translated, it gives CASSDIISQATYEQYV.

This clonotype was seen just once. A read error may account for a junction end that differs from germline. The chain couples TRBV7-9 to TRBJ2-1; maybe TRBD1 (5 bases). The CDR3 extends over 14 amino acids. Germline CDR1 is SEHNR and CDR2 is FQNEAQ (reference sequence). The CDR3 bases are TGTGCCGGCAGCTCGACCGACAGATTCAATGAGCAGTTCTTC. Protein sequence: CAGSSTDRFNEQFF.

This clonotype appeared a few times. The rearrangement links TRBV20-1 to TRBJ2-7; D not certain. Trimming cost V 0 bases and J 1 base, with 10 bases left between them. Germline-derived CDR1 and CDR2 are DFQATT and SNEGSKA (reference sequence). The CDR3 covers 14 residues. The CDR3 DNA reads TGCAGTGCTAGAGATCAGGACCGTTCCTACGAGCAGTACTTC. Its protein is CSARDQDRSYEQYF.

V usage is TRBV19 and J usage is TRBJ1-5; D is unresolved. The length of the CDR3 is 15 residues. V was trimmed by 3 bases and J by 4 bases, leaving 13 bases between them. Per germline, CDR1 LNHDA and CDR2 SQIVND (reference sequence). The CDR3 spells CASSIRGAGNQPQHF. The CDR3 DNA follows: TGTGCCAGTAGTATTCGGGGAGCGGGGAATCAGCCCCAGCATTTT. Variable domain in full (rest from reference TRBV19 and TRBJ1-5): DGGITQSPKYLFRKEGQNVTLSCEQNLNHDAMYWYRQDPGQGLRLIYYSQIVNDFQKGDIAEGYSVSREKKESFPLTVTSAQKNPTAFYLCASSIRGAGNQPQHFGDGTRLSIL.

In its sample, this clonotype was seen a few times. V usage is TRBV14 and J usage is TRBJ2-1; 9 bases match TRBD1. Looked up from germline, CDR1 is SGHDN and CDR2 is FVKESK. Trimming took 2 bases from V and 3 from J; bases not matched to a gene: 5. This CDR3 is 16 amino acids long. The chain's CDR3 is CASSQPGTGIYNEQFF. The CDR3 DNA reads as TGTGCCAGCAGCCAACCCGGGACAGGGATCTACAATGAGCAGTTCTTC.

The chain couples TRBV7-4 to TRBJ1-1; 8 bases are shared with TRBD1. The CDR3 has 14 amino acids. CDR1 and CDR2 (germline): SGHVT, SQSDAQ. The ends lost 8 bases at V and 1 base at J; junction bases unmatched: 6. The CDR3, as DNA: TGTGCCAGCGCCTGGACAGGGCAGAACACTGAAGCTTTCTTT. It yields the protein CASAWTGQNTEAFF.

The rearrangement uses TRBV6-2 or TRBV6-3 and TRBJ2-2, with D unclear. The CDR3 consists of 14 residues. V lost 0 bases and J 9 bases, leaving 11 bases between the germline ends. CDR1 and CDR2 (germline): MNHEY, SVGEGT. CDR3 coding DNA: TGTGCCAGCAGTTACTCGAGGTGGAATCGGGAGCTGTTTTTT. Translated, it gives CASSYSRWNRELFF.

This clonotype occurred a few times. The rearrangement uses TRBV11-2 and TRBJ2-7, with TRBD2 matching over 11 bases. Germline V gene sequence: CDR1 SGHAT, CDR2 FQNNGV. With V trimmed by 1 base and J by 1 base, 18 bases remained unmatched. The CDR3 contains 21 residues. CDR3 sequence (DNA): TGTGCCAGCAGCTTAGCCCCCGGGATAGCGGGGGGGCCAGAGAGGTCCTACGAGCAGTACGTC. This sequence encodes CASSLAPGIAGGPERSYEQYV.

The V and J genes are TRBV10-3 and TRBJ2-1; D not resolved. The CDR3 contains 10 residues. Deletions cut 3 bases from V and 9 bases from J, with 3 bases between. Germline V gene sequence: CDR1 ENHRY, CDR2 SYGVKD. CDR3 sequence reads: CAISDGEQFF. CDR3 nucleotide sequence: TGTGCCATCAGTGACGGTGAGCAGTTCTTC.

At least ten counts were recorded for this clonotype. The CDR3 DNA sequence: TGTGCCAGCAGCTACGCGGGGCCCCCTTACGAGCAGTACGTC. It is translated as CASSYAGPPYEQYV. This chain joins TRBV7-2 and TRBJ2-7; D may be TRBD2 (6 bases). The germline gives CDR1 SGHTA, CDR2 FQGNSA. The CDR3 totals 14 residues. V lost 4 bases and J 4 bases, leaving 14 bases between the germline ends.

J is TRBJ1-1 and V is TRBV9, with 7 positions matching TRBD1. CDR1 and CDR2 (germline): SGDLS, YYNGEE. The CDR3 totals 15 residues. J lost 3 bases, V lost 2 bases, and 7 bases had no gene match. CDR3 sequence reads: CASSVRDSIYTEAFF. In DNA, the CDR3 is TGTGCCAGCAGCGTGAGGGACAGTATCTACACTGAAGCTTTCTTT.

This clonotype was seen at least ten times. V usage is TRBV7-9 and J usage is TRBJ1-5; D is uncertain. The CDR3 is 14 amino acids. Per germline, CDR1 SEHNR and CDR2 FQNEAQ (reference sequence). Deletions cut 0 bases from V and 8 bases from J, with 11 bases between. DNA of the CDR3: TGTGCCAGCAGCTTAGCTACAGCTAGGAAGCCCCAGCATTTT. It translates to CASSLATARKPQHF.

The chain is built from TRBV7-6 and TRBJ2-3, with 14 bases identical to TRBD2. CDR3 length equals 18 residues. The germline V gene has CDR1 SGHVS and CDR2 FNYEAQ. V trimming: 4 bases; J trimming: 2 bases; junction bases outside the gene matches: 8. The CDR3 nucleotides read TGTGCCAGCAGCTCACCCGGGACTAGCGGGGGACTCACAGATACGCAGTATTTT. Amino acid sequence: CASSSPGTSGGLTDTQYF.

The chain has TRBV27 and TRBJ1-2, with D perhaps TRBD1 (5 bases). The CDR3 consists of 15 residues. Germline V gene data show CDR1 as MNHEY and CDR2 as SMNVEV (reference sequence). Between the trimmed V and J ends, which lost 6 bases and 2 bases, there was a span of 16 bases. The DNA of the CDR3 is TGTGCCAGCAGACGGGCAGGGAGGTCGAACTATGGCTACACCTTC. It translates to CASRRAGRSNYGYTF.

The CDR3 DNA follows: TGTGCCAGCAGCCTGGGACCGACAGCCTACAATGAGCAGTTCTTC. Translating gives CASSLGPTAYNEQFF. The chain recombines TRBV7-9 with TRBJ2-1, with D perhaps given as TRBD1 or TRBD2 (5 bases each). Trimming pared 5 bases from V and 2 bases from J, leaving 13 bases between. Germline CDR1 reads SEHNR; CDR2 reads FQNEAQ (reference sequence). This CDR3 is built from 15 residues. The entire variable domain, with the rest obtained from reference TRBV7-9 and TRBJ2-1, is as follows: DTGVSQNPRHKITKRGQNVTFRCDPISEHNRLYWYRQTLGQGPEFLTYFQNEAQLEKSRLLSDRFSAERPKGSFSTLEIQRTEQGDSAMYLCASSLGPTAYNEQFFGPGTRLTVL.

The V call is TRBV10-3, the J call TRBJ1-2, with a possible D match to TRBD1 (5 bases). V lost 2 bases and J 8 bases, leaving 9 bases between the germline ends. The CDR3 loop spans 12 amino acids. Germline V gene sequence: CDR1 ENHRY, CDR2 SYGVKD. CDR3 nucleotides: TGTGCCATCAGTGAGGGGGGGAAGGGCTACACCTTC. Its protein is CAISEGGKGYTF.

The count of this clonotype is one. One end of the junction does not line up with germline, which may come from a read error. The chain is built from TRBV28 and TRBJ1-1; D is unclear. Germline V gives CDR1 MDHEN, CDR2 SYDVKM. This CDR3 region has 13 residues. DNA for the CDR3: TGTGTCAGCAGTAAGACTGGGTACACTGAAGCTTTCTTT. Residues: CVSSKTGYTEAFF.

V is TRBV2 and J is TRBJ2-7; D might be TRBD1 or TRBD2, each matching 5 bases. This CDR3 spans 12 amino acids. V lost 10 bases and J 5 bases, leaving 15 bases between the germline ends. The germline V gene encodes CDR1 SNHLY and CDR2 FYNNEI. For the CDR3, the DNA is TGTGCCACCTCGAGGGGAGTCAACGAGCAGTACGTC. This codes for CATSRGVNEQYV.

This chain links TRBV7-2 with TRBJ2-3; either TRBD1 or TRBD2 may supply D (5 bases each). CDR3 length: 16 amino acids. With 1 base removed from V and 7 bases from J, the gap between germline ends came to 18 bases. Germline-derived CDR1 and CDR2 are SGHTA and FQGNSA. CDR3 sequence reads: CASSLDWGGSGNTQYF. The CDR3 bases are TGTGCCAGCAGCTTAGACTGGGGCGGGTCCGGGAATACGCAGTATTTT.

The gene calls are TRBV12-3 or TRBV12-4 and TRBJ1-1, with unresolved D. V was trimmed by 3 bases and J by 1 base, leaving 15 bases between them. The CDR3 contains 16 residues. The CDR3 loop reads CASSFSVAMGNTEAFF. The DNA of the CDR3 is TGTGCCAGCAGTTTTAGTGTCGCCATGGGGAACACTGAAGCTTTCTTT.

The genes are TRBV7-6 and TRBJ1-6; TRBD1 aligns across 9 bases. CDR3 size: 14 residues. V was clipped by 4 bases and J by 10 bases; unmatched bases: 5. CDR1 is SGHVS, CDR2 FNYEAQ, per germline. This CDR3 reads CASSSGQGRSPLHF. As DNA, the CDR3 is TGTGCCAGCAGCTCGGGACAGGGAAGATCACCCCTCCACTTT.

This chain connects TRBV7-4 to TRBJ1-1; no definite D call. This CDR3 spans 11 amino acids. V was trimmed by 3 bases and J by 7 bases, leaving 6 bases between them. Per the germline V gene, CDR1 is SGHVT and CDR2 is SQSDAQ. For the CDR3, the DNA is TGTGCCAGCAGCTTCTCAGATGAAGCTTTCTTT. It codes for CASSFSDEAFF.

This clonotype was recorded a few times. The genes are TRBV7-6 and TRBJ2-1, with 8 bases identical to TRBD1. Germline CDR1 and CDR2: SGHVS and FNYEAQ. V lost 0 bases, J lost 1 base, and 2 bases stayed unmatched. This CDR3 spans 16 amino acids. The CDR3 bases are TGTGCCAGCAGCTTAGCACAGGGGGATTCCTACAATGAGCAGTTCTTC. Its translation is CASSLAQGDSYNEQFF.

The chain links TRBV7-6 to TRBJ1-1; no firm D call. The CDR3 runs 13 residues. Germline CDR1 reads SGHVS; CDR2 reads FNYEAQ. Trimming took off 5 bases at V and 2 bases at J, with 9 bases between the two ends. The CDR3 DNA follows: TGTGCCAGCAGCGCCGGGGTCAACACTGAAGCTTTCTTT. This sequence encodes CASSAGVNTEAFF.

In the case of this clonotype: This CDR3 fails to terminate in the conserved phenylalanine or tryptophan, so it likely reflects a read error. The chain has TRBV7-4 and TRBJ2-7; either TRBD1 or TRBD2 may fit D (5 bases each). Trimming removed 0 bases at V and 6 bases at J, with 15 bases between. CDR3 length equals 15 residues. The germline CDR1 and CDR2 sequences are SGHVT and SQSDAQ. CDR3 sequence (DNA): TGTGCCAGCAGCTTAGCCGAGGGACGGGTACTCGAGCAGTACCTC. Amino acid sequence: CASSLAEGRVLEQYL.

Details on this clonotype: Germline and junction disagree at one end, which may indicate a read error. The chain couples TRBV6-2 or TRBV6-3 to TRBJ2-1; TRBD1 matches at 8 bases. Germline CDR1 and CDR2: MNHEY and SVGEGT. This CDR3 is built from 16 residues. The CDR3 sequence is CVSKVGDGQGYNEQFF. The CDR3 DNA sequence: TGTGTCAGCAAAGTGGGGGACGGACAGGGTTACAATGAGCAGTTCTTC.

This clonotype was detected many times. The chain joins TRBV12-3 or TRBV12-4 to TRBJ2-1; D not resolved. V lost 6 bases, J lost 8 bases, and 23 bases lay in between. The CDR3 length is 16 residues. This CDR3 is CASRPWTPEETHEQFF. The CDR3 nucleotides read TGTGCCAGCAGGCCTTGGACCCCTGAAGAGACCCATGAGCAGTTCTTC.